This T cell receptor beta chain was captured in a study of cytomegalovirus exposure and HLA in healthy donors. The V and J ends lost 7 bases and 0 bases respectively, with 16 bases between them. This CDR3 has 16 amino acids. The germline gives CDR1 MNHEY, CDR2 SMNVEV (reference sequence). Sequenced by immunoSEQ multiplex PCR; TCRdb stores in-frame clones only, minus some. The sample shows 60,000 to 90,000 clones, around 95% of them seen only once. Whole-study results and caveats: The study recorded fewer than 200 TCR beta chains that were cytomegalovirus-associated. Three of the chains that were CMV-associated were confirmed in vitro to be specific for CMV antigens. Most TCR sequences showed up rarely, but some public TCRs showed up in many donors.

On this clone: Its target is not known.

The sample was PBMCs. This clonotype was obtained from a woman aged 18-30 years in good health and CMV-seronegative. V is TRBV27 and J is TRBJ2-1; perhaps TRBD2 as D (5 bases). The CDR3 DNA reads TGTGCCAGCAATCCATCGCCGGGGTCCTCCTACAATGAGCAGTTCTTC. Residues: CASNPSPGSSYNEQFF.